This TCR beta chain was recorded in a study of T cells in Graves' hyperthyroidism and ophthalmopathy. Findings of the study overall: In blood, most of the thyroid clonotypes expanded above 0.001 were also present.

This clonotype was observed many times. Its specificity is unknown. Extraction of PBMCs used roughly 9.6 ml of fresh peripheral blood. There are 14 residues in the CDR3. CDR1 MNHEY and CDR2 SVGEGT come from the germline V gene. V lost 6 bases to trimming and J lost 0 bases, with 11 bases between them. The TCR beta CDR3 regions underwent amplification using RNA transcripts as the source. The study used the HTBI primer set for a first-round RT-PCR of the TCR CDR3. TCRdb called the multiplex PCR reads again in MiXCR, with one record for every CDR3 protein. This sample yields a few hundred thousand distinct CDR3 sequences, of which 17% are seen a single time; roughly 18% belongs to the top ten.

This sequence was found in a woman under 30 with Graves' ophthalmopathy. The chain employs TRBV6-2 or TRBV6-3 and TRBJ1-2, with D possibly being TRBD1 (5 bases). The specimen was blood. CDR3 amino acids: CASSDSMSNYGYTF. CDR3 sequence (DNA): TGTGCCAGCAGCGACAGTATGTCTAACTATGGCTACACCTTC.